This passage covers 22 T cell receptor beta chains from one sample sequenced in a study of regulatory T cells in long-lasting Graves disease. Construction of the TCR beta libraries employed iRepertoire HTBI primers in conjunction with Arm-PCR of CDR3 regions. TCRdb recomputed calls from the multiplex PCR reads with MiXCR, one row per CDR3 protein. The top ten clones hold 28% of a sample with a few hundred thousand distinct CDR3 sequences, roughly 24% of them seen once. Time point: persistent/refractory GD, antithyroid drugs over 5 years with positive TRAb. Extracted PBMC RNA gave rise to the TCR library. This material consisted of peripheral blood mononuclear cells (PBMCs), taken when the disease was refractory, from a patient treated with antithyroid drugs. These receptor sequences come from a woman in her thirties or forties with Graves disease.

This clonotype was counted only a few times. The chain uses TRBV6-1 and TRBJ2-7; either TRBD1 or TRBD2 may fit D (5 bases each). This CDR3 is built from 15 residues. V was cut by 1 base and J by 2 bases, with 12 bases left in between. From germline, CDR1 is MNHNS and CDR2 SASEGT. The CDR3 DNA sequence: TGTGCCAGCAGTGAAGTCGAGGGGCTCACCTACGAGCAGTACTTC. Amino acid sequence: CASSEVEGLTYEQYF.

CDR3 region: CASSQDYGDNDYNSPLHF. Written as DNA, the CDR3 is TGTGCCAGCAGCCAAGACTATGGGGACAACGACTATAATTCACCCCTCCACTTT. V is TRBV3-1 and J is TRBJ1-6; the D gene is possibly TRBD1 (6 bases). Trimming took 0 bases from V and 3 from J, leaving 15 bases between them. CDR1 and CDR2 from the germline V gene are LGHDT and YNNKEL (reference sequence). The CDR3 runs 18 residues.

This clonotype was detected a few times. CDR3 loop: CASSQVSNLETQYF. CDR3 DNA: TGTGCCAGCAGCCAAGTTTCCAATCTGGAGACCCAGTACTTC. This chain connects TRBV3-1 to TRBJ2-5; no reliable D call. With 1 base removed from V and 5 bases from J, the gap between germline ends came to 11 bases. Germline V gene data show CDR1 as LGHDT and CDR2 as YNNKEL (reference sequence). CDR3 length equals 14 residues.

Comment on this clonotype: One end of the junction does not line up with germline, which may come from a read error. The genes are TRBV12-3 or TRBV12-4 and TRBJ2-2; TRBD1 or TRBD2 may be the D gene (6 bases each). This CDR3 comprises 17 residues. The CDR3 region has the DNA TGTGCCAGCAGTTTAAATGCGGGACACCTGGGACCCGGTGAGCTGTTTTTT. Amino acids: CASSLNAGHLGPGELFF.

This clonotype was observed many times. The chain joins TRBV29-1 to TRBJ1-1; no reliable D call. Trimming took off 3 bases at V and 1 base at J, with 9 bases between the two ends. The CDR3 consists of 13 residues. Germline CDR1 SQVTM, CDR2 ANQGSEA. CDR3: CSVEVGRNTEAFF. CDR3 in DNA: TGCAGCGTTGAGGTAGGGCGGAACACTGAAGCTTTCTTT.

This clonotype was seen at least ten times. V and J are TRBV7-2 and TRBJ1-2; D might be TRBD1 (6 bases). The CDR3 runs to 16 residues. V was shortened by 5 bases and J by 5 bases, with 21 bases between the two germline ends. CDR1 SGHTA and CDR2 FQGNSA come from the germline V gene. CDR3 protein: CASSPTGQSYLYGYTF. CDR3 DNA sequence: TGTGCCAGCAGCCCGACCGGACAGTCATATCTTTATGGCTACACCTTC.

The chain joins TRBV29-1 to TRBJ2-5, with no clear D. The germline CDR1 and CDR2 sequences are SQVTM and ANQGSEA. Trimming removed 6 bases from V and 3 bases from J, with 14 bases in between. The CDR3 totals 13 residues. The CDR3 DNA follows: TGCAGCGTGGCGGTCCAGGAAAAAGAGACCCAGTACTTC. It specifies CSVAVQEKETQYF.

With respect to this clonotype: This clone may be a read error of a much larger clone one base away. This chain links TRBV12-5 with TRBJ1-1, with a tentative D call TRBD1 (5 bases). Per germline, CDR1 LGHNT and CDR2 FRNRAP. The CDR3 contains 18 residues. Trimming cost V 0 bases and J 4 bases, with 21 bases left between them. CDR3 sequence: CASGLVLGQGKKSTEAFF. DNA of the CDR3: TGTGCTAGTGGTTTGGTACTAGGGCAGGGAAAGAAGAGCACTGAAGCTTTCTTT.

This clonotype was seen more than once but under ten times. The chain uses TRBV6-2 or TRBV6-3 and TRBJ1-6; D is undetermined. Germline V gene sequence: CDR1 MNHEY, CDR2 SVGEGT. Trimming took 0 bases from V and 13 from J, leaving 13 bases between them. The CDR3 contains 14 residues. In DNA, the CDR3 is TGTGCCAGCAGTTACTCGACTTTAGACGGGCCCCTCCACTTT. Residues: CASSYSTLDGPLHF.

This clonotype has only a few counts. This sequence joins TRBV29-1 and TRBJ1-1, with D perhaps TRBD1 (5 bases). The CDR3 consists of 14 residues. Trimming left V 5 bases short and J 0 bases short, with 13 bases between. Germline V gene lookup returns CDR1 SQVTM and CDR2 ANQGSEA. The CDR3 bases are TGCAGCGTTTCCAGGGCAATTCTGAACACTGAAGCTTTCTTT. Translation gives CSVSRAILNTEAFF.

The chain joins TRBV29-1 to TRBJ2-7, with a tentative D call TRBD1 (6 bases). CDR3 length: 16 amino acids. Germline V gene sequence: CDR1 SQVTM, CDR2 ANQGSEA. Trimming left V 4 bases short and J 5 bases short, with 24 bases between. DNA of the CDR3: TGCAGCGTTGCTCGGGGCAGGGGAACCGAGACTCACGAGCAGTACTTC. Translating gives CSVARGRGTETHEQYF.

Many counts were recorded for this clonotype. V and J are TRBV20-1 and TRBJ1-2; D uncertain. This CDR3 is built from 11 residues. The V and J ends lost 4 bases and 13 bases respectively, with 16 bases between them. From germline, CDR1 is DFQATT and CDR2 SNEGSKA (reference sequence). The CDR3 nucleotides read TGCAGTGCTATTAAGGGCAGCCCAACCACCTTC. It encodes CSAIKGSPTTF.

There are a few counts of this clonotype. The chain couples TRBV19 to TRBJ1-3; no clear D. Looked up from germline, CDR1 is LNHDA and CDR2 is SQIVND (reference sequence). Trimming removed 8 bases from V and 0 bases from J, with 8 bases in between. This CDR3 is built from 13 residues. CDR3 in amino acids: CASSDFSGNTIYF. DNA for the CDR3: TGTGCCAGTTCAGACTTCTCTGGAAACACCATATATTTT.

The chain employs TRBV29-1 and TRBJ2-7; no clear D gene. This CDR3 comprises 10 residues. V was clipped by 5 bases and J by 7 bases, with 9 bases between them. Germline V gene data show CDR1 as SQVTM and CDR2 as ANQGSEA. Here the CDR3 DNA reads TGCAGCGTTTCCGATGGTGAGCAGTACTTC. It is translated as CSVSDGEQYF.

This clonotype was counted ten times or more. This chain joins TRBV2 and TRBJ2-7; 11 bases align to TRBD1. The germline gives CDR1 SNHLY, CDR2 FYNNEI. Germline trimming cut 5 bases from V and 3 bases from J; bases unmatched to any gene: 6. The CDR3 contains 15 residues. DNA for the CDR3: TGTGCCAGCAGTCCAGGGGGGACAGGGGGCTACGAGCAGTACTTC. It specifies CASSPGGTGGYEQYF. Complete variable domain (other parts from reference TRBV2 and TRBJ2-7): EPEVTQTPSHQVTQMGQEVILRCVPISNHLYFYWYRQILGQKVEFLVSFYNNEISEKSEIFDDQFSVERPDGSNFTLKIRSTKLEDSAMYFCASSPGGTGGYEQYFGPGTRLTVT.

This clonotype was found many times. The chain combines TRBV2 with TRBJ1-4, with D hard to call. V was cut by 7 bases and J by 6 bases, with 18 bases left in between. This CDR3 has 15 residues. CDR1 is SNHLY and CDR2 is FYNNEI in the germline V gene. The CDR3 protein is CASKREGPSYEKLFF. The CDR3 region has the DNA TGTGCCAGCAAAAGAGAAGGGCCTAGTTATGAAAAACTGTTTTTT.

V usage is TRBV19 and J usage is TRBJ2-7, with no clear D. This CDR3 is built from 16 residues. The V and J ends lost 3 bases and 5 bases respectively, with 20 bases between them. Germline-derived CDR1 and CDR2 are LNHDA and SQIVND (reference sequence). In DNA form, the CDR3 reads TGTGCCAGTAGTATTAGAGGCACCAAGCTTTCAAACGAGCAGTACTTC. Amino acid sequence: CASSIRGTKLSNEQYF. Based on the CDR3 plus reference TRBV19 and TRBJ2-7, the full variable domain is DGGITQSPKYLFRKEGQNVTLSCEQNLNHDAMYWYRQDPGQGLRLIYYSQIVNDFQKGDIAEGYSVSREKKESFPLTVTSAQKNPTAFYLCASSIRGTKLSNEQYFGPGTRLTVT.

At least ten counts were recorded for this clonotype. This rearrangement joins TRBV27 to TRBJ1-1; D is undetermined. The CDR3 consists of 15 residues. The germline V and J ends were trimmed by 0 bases and 0 bases, with 8 bases remaining between them. Germline CDR1 is MNHEY and CDR2 is SMNVEV (reference sequence). The CDR3 DNA follows: TGTGCCAGCAGTTTATCGAGCCCAATGAACACTGAAGCTTTCTTT. Residues: CASSLSSPMNTEAFF.

This clonotype was observed once. This sequence joins TRBV3-1 and TRBJ2-2, with D uncertain. V was clipped by 8 bases and J by 0 bases, with 7 bases between them. The germline V gene encodes CDR1 LGHDT and CDR2 YNNKEL (reference sequence). The CDR3 has 13 residues. This chain's CDR3 is CASSHTNTGELFF. The DNA for the CDR3 is TGTGCCAGCTCCCATACGAACACCGGGGAGCTGTTTTTT. Full variable domain (remainder filled in from reference TRBV3-1 and TRBJ2-2): DTAVSQTPKYLVTQMGNDKSIKCEQNLGHDTMYWYKQDSKKFLKIMFSYNNKELIINETVPNRFSPKSPDKAHLNLHINSLELGDSAVYFCASSHTNTGELFFGEGSRLTVL.

The table lists this clonotype with many counts. This chain uses TRBV20-1 with TRBJ1-4, with D tentatively TRBD1 (5 bases). Germline assignment: CDR1 DFQATT and CDR2 SNEGSKA (reference sequence). This CDR3 has 15 residues. V dropped 0 bases and J dropped 8 bases, with 16 bases sitting between them. CDR3: CSAREWDGLGEKLFF. The CDR3 DNA follows: TGCAGTGCTAGAGAGTGGGACGGCCTCGGCGAAAAACTGTTTTTT.

This clonotype was picked up a small number of times. The gene calls are TRBV9 and TRBJ1-1; D not resolved. V was trimmed by 2 bases and J by 5 bases, leaving 13 bases between them. The CDR3 is 14 amino acids. In germline, CDR1 is SGDLS, CDR2 YYNGEE. The DNA for the CDR3 is TGTGCCAGCAGCGTGGTAAGGGAGGTAACTGAAGCTTTCTTT. Its protein is CASSVVREVTEAFF.

There are many counts of this clonotype. V usage is TRBV6-1 and J usage is TRBJ2-7, with TRBD2 matching 10 bases. Germline V gives CDR1 MNHNS, CDR2 SASEGT. This CDR3 has 16 amino acids. V lost 5 bases, J lost 3 bases, and 10 bases stayed unmatched. The CDR3 loop reads CASSPSGASGSYEQYF. The CDR3 nucleotides are TGTGCCAGCAGTCCGAGTGGGGCTAGCGGGAGCTACGAGCAGTACTTC.